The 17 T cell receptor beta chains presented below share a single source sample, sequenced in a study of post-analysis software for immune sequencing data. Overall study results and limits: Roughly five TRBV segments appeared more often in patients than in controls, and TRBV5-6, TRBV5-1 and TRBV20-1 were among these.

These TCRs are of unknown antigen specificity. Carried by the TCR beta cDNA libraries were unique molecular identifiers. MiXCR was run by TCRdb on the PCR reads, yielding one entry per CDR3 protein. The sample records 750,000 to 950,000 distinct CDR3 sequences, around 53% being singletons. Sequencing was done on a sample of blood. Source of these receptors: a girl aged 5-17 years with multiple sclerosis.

The CDR3 DNA reads as TGTGCCAGCAGCCCCCTAGCGGCAACTAGCACAGATACGCAGTATTTT. It translates to CASSPLAATSTDTQYF. This sequence joins TRBV3-1 and TRBJ2-3, with 7 bases lining up with TRBD2. The CDR3 contains 16 residues. The germline V gene encodes CDR1 LGHDT and CDR2 YNNKEL (reference sequence). Germline trimming cut 4 bases from V and 0 bases from J; bases unmatched to any gene: 7.

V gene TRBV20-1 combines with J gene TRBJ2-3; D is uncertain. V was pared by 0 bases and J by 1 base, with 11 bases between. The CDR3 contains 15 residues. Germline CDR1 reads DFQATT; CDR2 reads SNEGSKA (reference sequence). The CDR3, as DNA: TGCAGTGCTAGAGATTGGATGGTAGGCACAGATACGCAGTATTTT. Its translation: CSARDWMVGTDTQYF.

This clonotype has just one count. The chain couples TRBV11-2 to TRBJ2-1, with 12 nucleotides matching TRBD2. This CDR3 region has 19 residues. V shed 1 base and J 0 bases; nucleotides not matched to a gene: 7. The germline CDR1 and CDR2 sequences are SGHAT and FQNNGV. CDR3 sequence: CASSLVTSGRPSSYNEQFF. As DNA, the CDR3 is TGTGCCAGCAGCTTAGTCACTAGCGGGAGGCCGAGCTCCTACAATGAGCAGTTCTTC.

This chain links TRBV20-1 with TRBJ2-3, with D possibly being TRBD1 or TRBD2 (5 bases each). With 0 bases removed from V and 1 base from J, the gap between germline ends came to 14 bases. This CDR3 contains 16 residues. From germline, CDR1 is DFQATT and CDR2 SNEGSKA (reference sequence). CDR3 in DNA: TGCAGTGCTAGAGAAAAAAGGGGAGTTGGCACAGATACGCAGTATTTT. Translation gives CSAREKRGVGTDTQYF.

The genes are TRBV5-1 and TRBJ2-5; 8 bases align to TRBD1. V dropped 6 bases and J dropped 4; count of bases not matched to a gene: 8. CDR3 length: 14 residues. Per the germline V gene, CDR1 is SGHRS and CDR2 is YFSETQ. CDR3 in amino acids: CASTKGQARETQYF. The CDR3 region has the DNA TGCGCCAGCACGAAGGGACAGGCTAGAGAGACCCAGTACTTC.

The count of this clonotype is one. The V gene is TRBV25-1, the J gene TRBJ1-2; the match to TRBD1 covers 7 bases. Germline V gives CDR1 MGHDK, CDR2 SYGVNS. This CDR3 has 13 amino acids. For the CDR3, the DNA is TGTACCACCGGAACAGGGGCCCCCTATGGCTACACCTTC. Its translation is CTTGTGAPYGYTF.

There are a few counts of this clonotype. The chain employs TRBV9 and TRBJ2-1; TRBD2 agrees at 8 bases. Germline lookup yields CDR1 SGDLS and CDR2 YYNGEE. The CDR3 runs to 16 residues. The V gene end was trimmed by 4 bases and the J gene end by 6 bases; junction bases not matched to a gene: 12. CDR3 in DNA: TGTGCCAGCAGCACCCACATTAGCGGGACGGGCAATGAGCAGTTCTTC. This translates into CASSTHISGTGNEQFF.

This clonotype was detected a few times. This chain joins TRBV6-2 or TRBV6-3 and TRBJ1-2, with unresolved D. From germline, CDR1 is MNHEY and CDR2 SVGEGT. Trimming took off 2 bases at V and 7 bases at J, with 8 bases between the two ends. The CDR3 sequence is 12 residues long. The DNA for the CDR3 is TGTGCCAGCAGTTACGCAGGAGTTGGCTACACCTTC. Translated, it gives CASSYAGVGYTF.

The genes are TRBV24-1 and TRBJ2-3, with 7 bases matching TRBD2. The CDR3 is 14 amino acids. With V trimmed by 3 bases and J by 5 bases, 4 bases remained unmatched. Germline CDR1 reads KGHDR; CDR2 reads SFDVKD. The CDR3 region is CATSDASGGDTQYF. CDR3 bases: TGTGCCACCAGTGATGCTAGCGGAGGAGATACGCAGTATTTT.

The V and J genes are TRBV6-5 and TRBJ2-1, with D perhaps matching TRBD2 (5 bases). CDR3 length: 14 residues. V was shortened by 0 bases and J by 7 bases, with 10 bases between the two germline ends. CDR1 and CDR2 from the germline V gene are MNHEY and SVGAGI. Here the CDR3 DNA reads TGTGCCAGCAGTTACTCGCTAGCTGGTAATGAGCAGTTCTTC. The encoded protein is CASSYSLAGNEQFF.

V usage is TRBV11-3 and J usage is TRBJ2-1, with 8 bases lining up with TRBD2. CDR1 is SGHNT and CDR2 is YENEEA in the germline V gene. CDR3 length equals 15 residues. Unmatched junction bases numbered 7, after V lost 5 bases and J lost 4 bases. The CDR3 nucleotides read TGTGCCAGCAGCGCCCAGGTAGCGGGATACAATGAGCAGTTCTTC. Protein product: CASSAQVAGYNEQFF. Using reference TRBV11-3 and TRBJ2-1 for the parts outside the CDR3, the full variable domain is EAGVVQSPRYKIIEKKQPVAFWCNPISGHNTLYWYLQNLGQGPELLIRYENEEAVDDSQLPKDRFSAERLKGVDSTLKIQPAELGDSAVYLCASSAQVAGYNEQFFGPGTRLTVL.

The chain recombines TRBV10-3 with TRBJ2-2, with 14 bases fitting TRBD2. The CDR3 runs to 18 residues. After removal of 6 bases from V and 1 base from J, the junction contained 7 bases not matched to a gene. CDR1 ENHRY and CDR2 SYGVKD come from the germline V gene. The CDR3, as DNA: TGTGCCATCAGCCTCGGGACTAGCGGGAGTAGGAACACCGGGGAGCTGTTTTTT. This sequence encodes CAISLGTSGSRNTGELFF.

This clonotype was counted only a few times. CDR3 nucleotide sequence: TGTGCCAGCAGCCCGGGGGGTATGTACAATGAGCAGTTCTTC. Protein sequence: CASSPGGMYNEQFF. The V and J genes are TRBV7-3 and TRBJ2-1; 7 bases line up with TRBD2. With 5 bases clipped from V and 4 bases from J, the junction kept 5 bases outside the gene matches. The CDR3 length is 14 residues. From germline, CDR1 is SGHTA and CDR2 FQGTGA.

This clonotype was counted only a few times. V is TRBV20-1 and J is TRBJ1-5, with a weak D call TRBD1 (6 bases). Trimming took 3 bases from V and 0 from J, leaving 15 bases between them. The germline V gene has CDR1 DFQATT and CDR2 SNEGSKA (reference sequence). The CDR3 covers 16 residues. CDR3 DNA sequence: TGCAGTGCTAGCATCAGGGGTTATTATAGCAATCAGCCCCAGCATTTT. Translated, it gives CSASIRGYYSNQPQHF.

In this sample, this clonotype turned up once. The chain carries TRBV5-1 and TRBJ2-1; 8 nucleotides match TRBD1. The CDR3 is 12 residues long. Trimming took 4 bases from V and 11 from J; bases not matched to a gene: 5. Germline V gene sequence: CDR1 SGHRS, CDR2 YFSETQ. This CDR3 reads CASSLDRVQQFF. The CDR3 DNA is TGCGCCAGCAGCCTGGACAGGGTTCAGCAGTTCTTC.

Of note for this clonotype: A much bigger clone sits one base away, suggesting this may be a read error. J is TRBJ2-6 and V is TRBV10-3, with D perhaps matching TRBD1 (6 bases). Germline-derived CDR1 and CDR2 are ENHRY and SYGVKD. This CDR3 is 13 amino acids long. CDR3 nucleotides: TGTCCCATCAGCCGGGACACGGCCAACGTCCTGACTTTC. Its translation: CPISRDTANVLTF.

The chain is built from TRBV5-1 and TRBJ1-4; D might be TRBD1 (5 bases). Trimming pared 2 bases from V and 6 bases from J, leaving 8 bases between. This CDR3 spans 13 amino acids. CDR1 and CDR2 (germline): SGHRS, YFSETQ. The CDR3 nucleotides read TGCGCCAGCAGCTTAATGGGGGATGAAAAACTGTTTTTT. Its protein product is CASSLMGDEKLFF. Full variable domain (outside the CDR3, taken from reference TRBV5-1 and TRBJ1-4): KAGVTQTPRYLIKTRGQQVTLSCSPISGHRSVSWYQQTPGQGLQFLFEYFSETQRNKGNFPGRFSGRQFSNSRSEMNVSTLELGDSALYLCASSLMGDEKLFFGSGTQLSVL.